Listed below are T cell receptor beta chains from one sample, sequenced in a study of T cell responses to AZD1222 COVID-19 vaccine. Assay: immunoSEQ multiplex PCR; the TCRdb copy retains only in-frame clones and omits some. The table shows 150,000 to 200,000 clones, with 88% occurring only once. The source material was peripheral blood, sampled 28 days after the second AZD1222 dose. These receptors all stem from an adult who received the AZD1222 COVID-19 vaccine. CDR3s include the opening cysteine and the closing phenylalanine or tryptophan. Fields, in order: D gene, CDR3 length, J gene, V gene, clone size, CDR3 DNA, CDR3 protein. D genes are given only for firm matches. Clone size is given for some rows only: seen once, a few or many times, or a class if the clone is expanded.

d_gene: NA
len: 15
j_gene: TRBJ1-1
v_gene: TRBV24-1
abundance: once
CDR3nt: TGTGCCACCACTTTCCCTCAACAGCCCAACACTGAAGCTTTCTTT
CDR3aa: CATTFPQQPNTEAFF

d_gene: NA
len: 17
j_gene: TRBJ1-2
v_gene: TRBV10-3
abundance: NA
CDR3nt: TGTGCCATCAGTGAGATGCTCGACAATTCGCATAACTATGGCTACACCTTC
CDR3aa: CAISEMLDNSHNYGYTF

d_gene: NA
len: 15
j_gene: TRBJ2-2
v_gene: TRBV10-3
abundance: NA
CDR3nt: TGTGCCATCAGCGAAAACAGGGTAGGCACCGGGGAGCTGTTTTTT
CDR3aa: CAISENRVGTGELFF

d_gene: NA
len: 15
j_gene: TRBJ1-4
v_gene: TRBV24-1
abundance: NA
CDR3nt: TGTGCCACCAGTGATTTGGCCGATGAGGCAGAAAAACTGTTTTTT
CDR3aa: CATSDLADEAEKLFF

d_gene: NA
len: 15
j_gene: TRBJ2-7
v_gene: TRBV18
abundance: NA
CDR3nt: TGTGCCAGCTCACCACCACTTTCAGGGGCCCACGAGCAGTACTTC
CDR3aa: CASSPPLSGAHEQYF

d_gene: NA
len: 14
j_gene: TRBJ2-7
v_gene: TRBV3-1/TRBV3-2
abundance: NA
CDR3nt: TGTGCCAGCACCCAAGAGGACAGATCCTACGAGCAGTACTTC
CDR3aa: CASTQEDRSYEQYF

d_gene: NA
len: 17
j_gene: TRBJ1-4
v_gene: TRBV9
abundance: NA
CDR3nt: TGTGCCAGCAGCGCGGAAGCATCGGGTCGGTTTAATGAAAAACTGTTTTTT
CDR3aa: CASSAEASGRFNEKLFF

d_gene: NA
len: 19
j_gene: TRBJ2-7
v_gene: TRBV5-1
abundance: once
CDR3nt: TGCGCCAGCAGCTTGGTTTCAGTCGGTCGGGGCAGGGCATGGTACGAGCAGTACTTC
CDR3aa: CASSLVSVGRGRAWYEQYF

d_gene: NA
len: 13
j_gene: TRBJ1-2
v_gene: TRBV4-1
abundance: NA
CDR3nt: TGCGCCAGCAGTGACGGAGGAGACTATGGCTACACCTTC
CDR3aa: CASSDGGDYGYTF

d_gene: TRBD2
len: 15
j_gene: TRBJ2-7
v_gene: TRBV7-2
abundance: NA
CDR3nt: TGTGCCAGCAGCTTTAGTGCTAGCGGAGCCTACGAGCAGTACTTC
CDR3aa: CASSFSASGAYEQYF

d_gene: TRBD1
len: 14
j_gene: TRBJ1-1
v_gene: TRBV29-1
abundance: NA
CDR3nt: TGCAGCGTTGCGGTAGGGACAGGGAACACTGAAGCTTTCTTT
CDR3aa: CSVAVGTGNTEAFF

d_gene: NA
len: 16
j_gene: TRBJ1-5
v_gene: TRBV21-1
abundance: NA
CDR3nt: TGTGCCAGCAGCACCCTCCGACAGGGATCGCTACAGCCCCAGCATTTT
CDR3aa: CASSTLRQGSLQPQHF

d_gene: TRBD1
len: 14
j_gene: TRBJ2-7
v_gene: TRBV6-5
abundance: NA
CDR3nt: TGTGCCAGCAGTCTCCGGGACAGGGAGGGCGAGCAGTACTTC
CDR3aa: CASSLRDREGEQYF

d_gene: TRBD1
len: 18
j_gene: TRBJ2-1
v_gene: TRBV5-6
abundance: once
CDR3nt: TGTGCCAGCAGCTTGTTGGAGTTAGGGGACAGTCCCTACAATGAGCAGTTCTTC
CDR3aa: CASSLLELGDSPYNEQFF

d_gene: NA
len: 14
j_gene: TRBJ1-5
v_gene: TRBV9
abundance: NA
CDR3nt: TGTGCCAGCAGCGTAGTTGTCAACCGGGAGCCCCAGCATTTT
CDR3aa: CASSVVVNREPQHF

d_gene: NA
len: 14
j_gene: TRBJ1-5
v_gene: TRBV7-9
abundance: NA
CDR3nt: TGTGCCAGCAGTTCCCAGGGTGGCAATCAGCCCCAGCATTTT
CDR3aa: CASSSQGGNQPQHF

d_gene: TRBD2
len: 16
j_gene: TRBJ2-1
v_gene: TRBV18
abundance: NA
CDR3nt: TGTGCCAGCTCACCAACCGGGACTAGCGGGAGGGTTGAGCAGTTCTTC
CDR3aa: CASSPTGTSGRVEQFF

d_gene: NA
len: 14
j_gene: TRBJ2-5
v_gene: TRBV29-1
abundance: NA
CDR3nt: TGCAGCGTAACCACAGGGTCACGAAAAGAGACCCAGTACTTC
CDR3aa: CSVTTGSRKETQYF

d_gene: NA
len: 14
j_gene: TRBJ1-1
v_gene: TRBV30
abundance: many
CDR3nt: TGTGCCTGGAGTGTAGAGAATCCTACAGGGCAAGCTTTCTTT
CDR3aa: CAWSVENPTGQAFF

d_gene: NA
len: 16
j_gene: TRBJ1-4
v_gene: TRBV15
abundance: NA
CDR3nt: TGTGCCACCAGCAGAGACGGCCGGGGTGGTAATGAAAAACTGTTTTTT
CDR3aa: CATSRDGRGGNEKLFF

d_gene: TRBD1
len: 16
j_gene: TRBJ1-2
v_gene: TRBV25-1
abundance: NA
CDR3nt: TGTGCCAGCAGTGAATGGGGCAGGGGGCAGGACTATGGCTACACCTTC
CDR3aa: CASSEWGRGQDYGYTF

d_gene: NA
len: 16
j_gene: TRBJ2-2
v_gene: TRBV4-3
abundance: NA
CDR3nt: TGCGCCAGCAGTTACCTCGGTCTAGTCAGCACCGGGGAGCTGTTTTTT
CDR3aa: CASSYLGLVSTGELFF